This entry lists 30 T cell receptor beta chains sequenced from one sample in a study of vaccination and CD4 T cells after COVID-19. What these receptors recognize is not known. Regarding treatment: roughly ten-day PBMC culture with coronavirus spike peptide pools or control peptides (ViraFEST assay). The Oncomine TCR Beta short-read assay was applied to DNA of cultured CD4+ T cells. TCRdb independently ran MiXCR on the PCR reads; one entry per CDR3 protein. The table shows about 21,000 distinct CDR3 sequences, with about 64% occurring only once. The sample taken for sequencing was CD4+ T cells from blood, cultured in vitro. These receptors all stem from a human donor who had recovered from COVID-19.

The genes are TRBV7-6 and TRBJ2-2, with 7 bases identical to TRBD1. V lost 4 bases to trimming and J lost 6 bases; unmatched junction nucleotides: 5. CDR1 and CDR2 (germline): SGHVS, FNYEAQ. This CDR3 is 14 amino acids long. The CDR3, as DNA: TGTGCCAGCAGCTCATACAGGGGATCCGGGGAGCTGTTTTTT. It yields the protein CASSSYRGSGELFF.

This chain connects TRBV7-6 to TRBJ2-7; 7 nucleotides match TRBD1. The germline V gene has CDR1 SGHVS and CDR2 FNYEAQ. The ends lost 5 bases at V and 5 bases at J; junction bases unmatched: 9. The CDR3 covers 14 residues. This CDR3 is CASSPSTGFHEQYF. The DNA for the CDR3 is TGTGCCAGCAGCCCCTCGACAGGGTTCCACGAGCAGTACTTC.

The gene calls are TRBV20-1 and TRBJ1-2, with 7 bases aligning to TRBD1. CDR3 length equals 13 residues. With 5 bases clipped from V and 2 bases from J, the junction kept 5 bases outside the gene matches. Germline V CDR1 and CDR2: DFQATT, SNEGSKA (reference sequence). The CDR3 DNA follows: TGCAGTGCTGCTGACAGGGAAAACTATGGCTACACCTTC. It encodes CSAADRENYGYTF.

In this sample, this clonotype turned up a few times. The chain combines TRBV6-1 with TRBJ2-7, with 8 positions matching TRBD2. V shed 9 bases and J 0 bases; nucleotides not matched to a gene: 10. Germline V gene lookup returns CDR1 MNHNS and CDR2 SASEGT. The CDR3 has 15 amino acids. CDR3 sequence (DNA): TGTGCCAGTCGAGGTGGGAGCGGGGGCTCCTACGAGCAGTACTTC. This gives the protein CASRGGSGGSYEQYF.

CDR3 nucleotides: TGCAGTGCTCGTCCTGGGGGGAGAACCCAGTACTTC. Translation gives CSARPGGRTQYF. The V and J genes are TRBV20-1 and TRBJ2-5, with D perhaps TRBD2 (6 bases). The germline CDR1 and CDR2 sequences are DFQATT and SNEGSKA (reference sequence). Between the trimmed V and J ends, which lost 5 bases and 8 bases, there was a span of 15 bases. The CDR3 is 12 amino acids.

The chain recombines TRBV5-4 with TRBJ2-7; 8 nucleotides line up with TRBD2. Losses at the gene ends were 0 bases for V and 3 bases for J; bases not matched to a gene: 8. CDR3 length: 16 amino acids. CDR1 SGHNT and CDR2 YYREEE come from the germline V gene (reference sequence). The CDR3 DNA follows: TGTGCCAGCAGCTTGGGTACCGGACTAGCCATCTACGAGCAGTACTTC. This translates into CASSLGTGLAIYEQYF.

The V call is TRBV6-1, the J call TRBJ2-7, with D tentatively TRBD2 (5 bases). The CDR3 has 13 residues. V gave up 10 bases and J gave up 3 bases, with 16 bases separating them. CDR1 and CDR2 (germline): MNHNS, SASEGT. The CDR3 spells CATTLTGSYEQYF. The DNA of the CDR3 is TGTGCCACCACTTTGACGGGGAGCTACGAGCAGTACTTC.

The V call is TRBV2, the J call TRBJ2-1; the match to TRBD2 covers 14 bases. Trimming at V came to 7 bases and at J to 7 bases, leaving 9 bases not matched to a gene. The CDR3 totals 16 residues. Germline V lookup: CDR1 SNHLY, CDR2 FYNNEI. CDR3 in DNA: TGTGCCAGCAAGGAAGCCGGGACTAGCGGGAGAAATGAGCAGTTCTTC. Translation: CASKEAGTSGRNEQFF.

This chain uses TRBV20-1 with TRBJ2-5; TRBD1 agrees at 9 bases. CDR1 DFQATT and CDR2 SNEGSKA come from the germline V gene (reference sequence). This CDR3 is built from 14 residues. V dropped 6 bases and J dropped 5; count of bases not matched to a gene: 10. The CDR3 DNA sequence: TGCAGTGCCCTAAAACAGGGGGCAGGGGAGACCCAGTACTTC. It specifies CSALKQGAGETQYF.

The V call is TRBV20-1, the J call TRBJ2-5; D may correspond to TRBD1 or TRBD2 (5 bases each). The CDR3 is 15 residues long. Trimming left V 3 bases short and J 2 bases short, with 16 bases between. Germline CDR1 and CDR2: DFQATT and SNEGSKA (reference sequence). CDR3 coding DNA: TGCAGTGCTAGGTCCTCGAGGGGCAGGCAAGAGACCCAGTACTTC. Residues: CSARSSRGRQETQYF.

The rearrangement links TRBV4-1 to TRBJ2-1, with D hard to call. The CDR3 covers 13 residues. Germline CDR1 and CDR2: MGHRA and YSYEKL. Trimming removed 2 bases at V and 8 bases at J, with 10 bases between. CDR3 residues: CASSQPKRDEQFF. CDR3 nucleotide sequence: TGCGCCAGCAGCCAACCTAAGCGAGATGAGCAGTTCTTC.

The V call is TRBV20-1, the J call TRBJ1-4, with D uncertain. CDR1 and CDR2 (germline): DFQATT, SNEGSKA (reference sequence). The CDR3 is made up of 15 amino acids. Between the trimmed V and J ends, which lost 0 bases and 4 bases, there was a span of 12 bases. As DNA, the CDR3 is TGCAGTGCTAGAGATTCGGCAGTAGGTAATGAAAAACTGTTTTTT. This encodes CSARDSAVGNEKLFF.

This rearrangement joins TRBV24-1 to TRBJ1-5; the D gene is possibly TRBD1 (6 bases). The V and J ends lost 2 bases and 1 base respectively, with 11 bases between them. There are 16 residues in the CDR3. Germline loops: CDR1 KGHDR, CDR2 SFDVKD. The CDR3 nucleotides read TGTGCCACCAGTGATTGGGCAGGGGAAAGCAATCAGCCCCAGCATTTT. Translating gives CATSDWAGESNQPQHF.

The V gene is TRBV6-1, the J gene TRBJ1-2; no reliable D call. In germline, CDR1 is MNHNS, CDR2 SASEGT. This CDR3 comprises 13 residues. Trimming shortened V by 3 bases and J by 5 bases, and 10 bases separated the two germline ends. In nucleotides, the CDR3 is TGTGCCAGCAGTGACGCGACGGAGTATGGCTACACCTTC. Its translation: CASSDATEYGYTF.

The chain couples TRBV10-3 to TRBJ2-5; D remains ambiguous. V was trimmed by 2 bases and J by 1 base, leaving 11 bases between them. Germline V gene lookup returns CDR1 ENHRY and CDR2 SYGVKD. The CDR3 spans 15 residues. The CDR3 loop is CAISEPGRSQETQYF. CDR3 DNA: TGTGCCATCAGTGAGCCCGGACGGTCCCAAGAGACCCAGTACTTC.

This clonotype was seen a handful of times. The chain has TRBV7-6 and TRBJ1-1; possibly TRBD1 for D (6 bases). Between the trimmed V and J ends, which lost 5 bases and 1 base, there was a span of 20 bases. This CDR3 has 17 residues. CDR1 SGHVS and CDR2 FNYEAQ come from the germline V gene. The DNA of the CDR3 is TGTGCCAGCAGCCCCTTGGGGGACATTCGAGGGAACACTGAAGCTTTCTTT. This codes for CASSPLGDIRGNTEAFF.

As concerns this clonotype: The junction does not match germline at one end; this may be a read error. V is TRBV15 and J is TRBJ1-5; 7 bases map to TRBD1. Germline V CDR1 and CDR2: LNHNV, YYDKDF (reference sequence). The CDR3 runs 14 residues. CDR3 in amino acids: CVTSTTGAGQPQHF. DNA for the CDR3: TGTGTCACCAGCACCACAGGGGCTGGGCAGCCCCAGCATTTT.

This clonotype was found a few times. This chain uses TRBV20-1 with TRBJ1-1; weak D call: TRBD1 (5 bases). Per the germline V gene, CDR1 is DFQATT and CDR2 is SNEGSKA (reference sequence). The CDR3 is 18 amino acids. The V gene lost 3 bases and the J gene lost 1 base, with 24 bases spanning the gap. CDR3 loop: CSASYPTGLGPSNTEAFF. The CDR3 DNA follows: TGCAGTGCTAGTTACCCCACAGGCCTTGGGCCGTCGAACACTGAAGCTTTCTTT.

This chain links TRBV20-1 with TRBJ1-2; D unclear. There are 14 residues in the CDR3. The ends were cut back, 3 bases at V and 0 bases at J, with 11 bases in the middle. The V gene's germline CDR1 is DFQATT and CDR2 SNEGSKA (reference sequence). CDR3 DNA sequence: TGCAGTGCTAGGCGAAGGGCAGCTAACTATGGCTACACCTTC. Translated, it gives CSARRRAANYGYTF.

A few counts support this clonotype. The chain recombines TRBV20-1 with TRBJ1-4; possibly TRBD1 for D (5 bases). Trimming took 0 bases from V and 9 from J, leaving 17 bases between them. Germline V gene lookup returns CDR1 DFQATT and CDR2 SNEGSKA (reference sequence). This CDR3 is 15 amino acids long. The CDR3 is CSARDSGQGVKKLFF. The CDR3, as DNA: TGCAGTGCTAGAGACTCGGGGCAGGGTGTAAAAAAACTGTTTTTT.

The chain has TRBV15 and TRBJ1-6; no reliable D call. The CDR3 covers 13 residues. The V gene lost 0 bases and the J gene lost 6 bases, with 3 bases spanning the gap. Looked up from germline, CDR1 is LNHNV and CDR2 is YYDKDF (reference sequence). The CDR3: CATSRDGNSPLHF. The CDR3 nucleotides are TGTGCCACCAGCAGAGACGGTAATTCACCCCTCCACTTT.

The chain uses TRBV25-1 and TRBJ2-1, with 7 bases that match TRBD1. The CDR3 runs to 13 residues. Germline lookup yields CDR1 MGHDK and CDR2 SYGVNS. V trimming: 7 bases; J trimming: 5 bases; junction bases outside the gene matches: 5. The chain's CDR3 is CASKGAVNNEQFF. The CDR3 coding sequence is TGTGCCAGCAAGGGGGCTGTAAACAATGAGCAGTTCTTC.

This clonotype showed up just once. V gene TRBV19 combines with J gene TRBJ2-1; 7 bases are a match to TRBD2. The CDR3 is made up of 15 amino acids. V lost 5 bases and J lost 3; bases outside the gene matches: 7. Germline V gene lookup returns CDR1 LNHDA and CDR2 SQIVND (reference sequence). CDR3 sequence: CASSLLARNYNEQFF. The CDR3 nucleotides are TGTGCCAGTAGTTTACTAGCGAGAAACTACAATGAGCAGTTCTTC. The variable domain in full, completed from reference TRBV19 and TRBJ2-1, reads DGGITQSPKYLFRKEGQNVTLSCEQNLNHDAMYWYRQDPGQGLRLIYYSQIVNDFQKGDIAEGYSVSREKKESFPLTVTSAQKNPTAFYLCASSLLARNYNEQFFGPGTRLTVL.

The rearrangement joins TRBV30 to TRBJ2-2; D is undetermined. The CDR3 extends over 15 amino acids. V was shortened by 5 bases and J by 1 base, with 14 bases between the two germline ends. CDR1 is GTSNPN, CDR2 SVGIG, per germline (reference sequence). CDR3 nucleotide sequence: TGTGCCTGGGGAATAATGAGACAGAACACCGGGGAGCTGTTTTTT. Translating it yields CAWGIMRQNTGELFF. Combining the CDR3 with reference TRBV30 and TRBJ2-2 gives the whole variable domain SQTIHQWPATLVQPVGSPLSLECTVEGTSNPNLYWYRQAAGRGLQLLFYSVGIGQISSEVPQNLSASRPQDRQFILSSKKLLLSDSGFYLCAWGIMRQNTGELFFGEGSRLTVL.

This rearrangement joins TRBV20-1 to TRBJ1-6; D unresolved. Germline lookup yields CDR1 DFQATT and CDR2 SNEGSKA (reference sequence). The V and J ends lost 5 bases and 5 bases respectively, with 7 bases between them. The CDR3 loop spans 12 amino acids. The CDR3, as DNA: TGCAGTGCTCTCCTTCATAATTCACCCCTCCACTTT. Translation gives CSALLHNSPLHF.

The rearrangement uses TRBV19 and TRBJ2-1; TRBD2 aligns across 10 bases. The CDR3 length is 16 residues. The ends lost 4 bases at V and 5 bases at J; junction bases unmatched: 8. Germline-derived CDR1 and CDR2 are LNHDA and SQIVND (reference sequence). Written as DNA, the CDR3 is TGTGCCAGTAGTACCCACCGAGCGGGAGGGGACAATGAGCAGTTCTTC. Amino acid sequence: CASSTHRAGGDNEQFF.

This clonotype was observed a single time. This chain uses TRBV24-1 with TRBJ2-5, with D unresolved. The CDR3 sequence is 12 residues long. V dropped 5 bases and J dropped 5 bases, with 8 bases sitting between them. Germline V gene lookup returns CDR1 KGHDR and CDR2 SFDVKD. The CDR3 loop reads CATSVGSETQYF. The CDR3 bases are TGTGCCACCAGTGTAGGGTCGGAGACCCAGTACTTC.

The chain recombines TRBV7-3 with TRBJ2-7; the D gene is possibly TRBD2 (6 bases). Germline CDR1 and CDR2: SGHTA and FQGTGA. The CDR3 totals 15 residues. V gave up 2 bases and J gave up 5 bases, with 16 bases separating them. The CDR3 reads CASSLVFGGSHEQYF. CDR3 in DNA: TGTGCCAGCAGCTTAGTCTTTGGAGGGAGCCACGAGCAGTACTTC.

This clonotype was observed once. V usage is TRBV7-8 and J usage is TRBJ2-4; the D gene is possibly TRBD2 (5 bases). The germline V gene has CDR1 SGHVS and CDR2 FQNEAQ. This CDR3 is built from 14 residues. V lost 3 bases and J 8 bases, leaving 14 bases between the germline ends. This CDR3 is CASSFRALRDIQYF. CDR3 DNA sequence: TGTGCCAGCAGCTTCCGGGCCCTGAGGGACATTCAGTACTTC. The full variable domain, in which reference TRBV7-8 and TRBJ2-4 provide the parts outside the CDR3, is GAGVSQSPRYKVAKRGQDVALRCDPISGHVSLFWYQQALGQGPEFLTYFQNEAQLDKSGLPSDRFFAERPEGSVSTLKIQRTQQEDSAVYLCASSFRALRDIQYFGAGTRLSVL.

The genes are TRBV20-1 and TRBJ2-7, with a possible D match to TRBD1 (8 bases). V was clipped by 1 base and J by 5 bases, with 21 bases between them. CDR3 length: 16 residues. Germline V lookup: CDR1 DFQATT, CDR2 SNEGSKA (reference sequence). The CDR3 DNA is TGCAGTGCTAGAGGGAGGACAGGGAGGGTCGGTGACGAGCAGTACTTC. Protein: CSARGRTGRVGDEQYF.